This T cell receptor (beta chain) was captured by sequencing in a study of Graves' ophthalmopathy and Graves' hyperthyroidism. Looked up from germline, CDR1 is ENHRY and CDR2 is SYGVKD. The CDR3 length is 17 residues. This clonotype has only a few counts. The junction departs from germline at one end; a sequencing error may be responsible. The sequenced template was RNA, covering the TCR beta CDR3 region. In the first round, RT-PCR was carried out with HTBI primers, and a multiplex PCR formed the second round. TCRdb re-called the multiplex PCR reads with MiXCR, one entry per CDR3 protein. The sample records over a million distinct CDR3 sequences, 35% to 40% being singletons.

The specimen sequenced was peripheral blood or thyroid tissue (not recorded which). This receptor was taken from an adult man with Graves' hyperthyroidism. The chain couples TRBV10-3 to TRBJ2-6; D may be TRBD2 (6 bases). The CDR3 DNA is TGTGCCAGCAGTTTGATCAAGGGGAGGACAGGGGCCAACGTCCTGACTTTC. Translated, it gives CASSLIKGRTGANVLTF.